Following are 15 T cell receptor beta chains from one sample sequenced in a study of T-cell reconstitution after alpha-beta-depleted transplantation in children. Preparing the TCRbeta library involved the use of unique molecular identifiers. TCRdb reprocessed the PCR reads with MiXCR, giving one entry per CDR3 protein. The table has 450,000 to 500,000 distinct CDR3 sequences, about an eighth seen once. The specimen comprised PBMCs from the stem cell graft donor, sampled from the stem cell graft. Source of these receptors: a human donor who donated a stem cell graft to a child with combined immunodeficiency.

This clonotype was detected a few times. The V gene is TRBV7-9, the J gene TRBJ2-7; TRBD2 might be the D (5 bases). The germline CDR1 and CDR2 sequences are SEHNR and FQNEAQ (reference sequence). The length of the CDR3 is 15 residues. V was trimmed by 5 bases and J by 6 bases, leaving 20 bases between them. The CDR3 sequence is CASSPLTGKSVEQYF. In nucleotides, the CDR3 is TGTGCCAGCAGCCCTTTGACGGGGAAGAGTGTCGAGCAGTACTTC.

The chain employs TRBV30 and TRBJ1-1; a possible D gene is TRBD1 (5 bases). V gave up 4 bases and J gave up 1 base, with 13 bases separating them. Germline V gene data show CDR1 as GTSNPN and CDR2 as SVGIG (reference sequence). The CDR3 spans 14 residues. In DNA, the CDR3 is TGTGCCTGGACCACAACGGGACGGAACACTGAAGCTTTCTTT. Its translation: CAWTTTGRNTEAFF.

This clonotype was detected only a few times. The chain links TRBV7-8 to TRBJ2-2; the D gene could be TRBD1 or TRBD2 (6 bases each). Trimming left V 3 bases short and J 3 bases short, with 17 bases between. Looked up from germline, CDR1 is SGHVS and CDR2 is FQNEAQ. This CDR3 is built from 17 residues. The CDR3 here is CASSFPGGGMYTGELFF. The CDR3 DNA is TGTGCCAGCAGCTTCCCCGGGGGCGGGATGTACACCGGGGAGCTGTTTTTT.

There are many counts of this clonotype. CDR3 region: CASSFRKASYNEQFF. The DNA of the CDR3 is TGTGCCAGCAGCTTCCGTAAGGCCTCCTACAATGAGCAGTTCTTC. The rearrangement uses TRBV7-3 and TRBJ2-1; D call uncertain. Trimming removed 3 bases from V and 0 bases from J, with 9 bases in between. The CDR3 is made up of 15 amino acids. Germline V gene lookup returns CDR1 SGHTA and CDR2 FQGTGA. Using reference TRBV7-3 and TRBJ2-1 for the parts outside the CDR3, the full variable domain is GAGVSQTPSNKVTEKGKYVELRCDPISGHTALYWYRQSLGQGPEFLIYFQGTGAADDSGLPNDRFFAVRPEGSVSTLKIQRTERGDSAVYLCASSFRKASYNEQFFGPGTRLTVL.

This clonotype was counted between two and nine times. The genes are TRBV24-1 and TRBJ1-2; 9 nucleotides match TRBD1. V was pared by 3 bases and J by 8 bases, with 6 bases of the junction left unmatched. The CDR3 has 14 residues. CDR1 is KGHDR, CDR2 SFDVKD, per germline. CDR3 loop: CATSDRQGGTGYTF. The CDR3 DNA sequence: TGTGCCACCAGTGATCGACAGGGGGGGACGGGCTACACCTTC.

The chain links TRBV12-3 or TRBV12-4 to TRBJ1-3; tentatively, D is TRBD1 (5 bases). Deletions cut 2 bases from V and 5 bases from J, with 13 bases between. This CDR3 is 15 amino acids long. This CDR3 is CASSLLQGGRNTIYF. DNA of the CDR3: TGTGCCAGCAGTTTACTTCAGGGTGGGAGAAACACCATATATTTT.

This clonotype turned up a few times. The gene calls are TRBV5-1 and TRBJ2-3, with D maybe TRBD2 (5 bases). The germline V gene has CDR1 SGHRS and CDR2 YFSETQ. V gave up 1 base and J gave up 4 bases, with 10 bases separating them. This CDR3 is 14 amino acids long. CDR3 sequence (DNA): TGCGCCAGCAGCTTGCCCGGGGAAGCAGATACGCAGTATTTT. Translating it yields CASSLPGEADTQYF. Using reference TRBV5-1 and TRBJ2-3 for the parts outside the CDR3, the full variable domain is KAGVTQTPRYLIKTRGQQVTLSCSPISGHRSVSWYQQTPGQGLQFLFEYFSETQRNKGNFPGRFSGRQFSNSRSEMNVSTLELGDSALYLCASSLPGEADTQYFGPGTRLTVL.

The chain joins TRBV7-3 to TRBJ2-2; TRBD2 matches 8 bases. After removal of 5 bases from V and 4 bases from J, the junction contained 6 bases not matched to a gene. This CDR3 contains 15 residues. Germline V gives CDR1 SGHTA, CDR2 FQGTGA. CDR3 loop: CASSLGLVPTGELFF. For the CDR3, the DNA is TGTGCCAGCAGCCTGGGACTAGTCCCCACCGGGGAGCTGTTTTTT.

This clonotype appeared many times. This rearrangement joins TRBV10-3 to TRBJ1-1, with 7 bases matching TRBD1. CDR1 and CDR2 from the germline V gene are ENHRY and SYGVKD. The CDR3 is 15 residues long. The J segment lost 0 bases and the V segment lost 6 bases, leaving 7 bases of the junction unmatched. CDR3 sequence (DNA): TGTGCCATCAGGCAAACAGGGGTAGTGAACACTGAAGCTTTCTTT. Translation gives CAIRQTGVVNTEAFF.

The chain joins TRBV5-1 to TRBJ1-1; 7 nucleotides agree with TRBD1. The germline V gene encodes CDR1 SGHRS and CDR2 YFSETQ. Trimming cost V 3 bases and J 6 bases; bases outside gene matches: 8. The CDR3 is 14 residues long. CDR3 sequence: CASSWQGVGSEAFF. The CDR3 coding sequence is TGCGCCAGCAGCTGGCAGGGGGTGGGCTCTGAAGCTTTCTTT.

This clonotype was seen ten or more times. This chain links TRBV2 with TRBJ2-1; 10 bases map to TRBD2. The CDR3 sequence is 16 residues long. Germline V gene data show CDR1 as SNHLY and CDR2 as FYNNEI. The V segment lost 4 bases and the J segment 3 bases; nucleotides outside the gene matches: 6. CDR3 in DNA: TGTGCCAGCAGTGTTGCTAGCGGGGGTTACTACAATGAGCAGTTCTTC. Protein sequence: CASSVASGGYYNEQFF.

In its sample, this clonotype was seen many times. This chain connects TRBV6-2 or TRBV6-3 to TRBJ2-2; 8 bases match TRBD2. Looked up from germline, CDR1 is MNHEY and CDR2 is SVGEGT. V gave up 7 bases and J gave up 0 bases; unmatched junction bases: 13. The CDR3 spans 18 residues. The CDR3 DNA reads TGTGCCAGCAAGGGGGTAGAGCGGGGGCCATCGAACACCGGGGAGCTGTTTTTT. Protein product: CASKGVERGPSNTGELFF.

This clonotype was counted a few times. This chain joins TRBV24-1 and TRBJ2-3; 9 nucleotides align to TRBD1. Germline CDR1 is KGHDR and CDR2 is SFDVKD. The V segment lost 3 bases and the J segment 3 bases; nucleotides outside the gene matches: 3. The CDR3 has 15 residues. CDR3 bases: TGTGCCACCAGTGATCGGACAGGGGCTACAGATACGCAGTATTTT. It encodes CATSDRTGATDTQYF.

The CDR3 coding sequence is TGTGCCAGCTCACCAAGGTCTAGCGGGGGGCAAGAGACCCAGTACTTC. Translating it yields CASSPRSSGGQETQYF. The chain links TRBV18 to TRBJ2-5; 11 nucleotides align to TRBD2. Germline V gives CDR1 KGHSH, CDR2 LQKENI. There are 16 residues in the CDR3. Germline trimming cut 2 bases from V and 2 bases from J; bases unmatched to any gene: 4.

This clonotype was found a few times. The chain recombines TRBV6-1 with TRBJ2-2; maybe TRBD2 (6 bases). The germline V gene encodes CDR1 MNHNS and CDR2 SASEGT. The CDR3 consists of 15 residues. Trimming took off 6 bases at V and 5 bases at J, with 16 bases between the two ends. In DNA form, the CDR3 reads TGTGCCAGCAGCCCACGTCGCGGGGCTACCGGGGAGCTGTTTTTT. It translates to CASSPRRGATGELFF.